This TCR beta chain was sequenced during a study of blood T cell repertoires in COVID-19. Study as a whole: COVID-19 samples, acute and convalescent, were from the United States, Italy and Spain. Sources were T cells, B-cell-depleted T cells, or PBMCs; the material itself was cDNA or gDNA.

The CDR3 totals 15 residues. The germline V and J ends were trimmed by 6 bases and 1 base, with 15 bases remaining between them. Germline lookup yields CDR1 MNHEY and CDR2 SVGAGI. The authors' processing: The assay estimated nucleated cells by amplifying reference gene primers. Only in-frame clones appear in the TCRdb table, and some are missing; sequencing was by immunoSEQ multiplex PCR. The V and J calls and clone size come from that table; D and trimming were worked out from the DNA. The repertoire consists of about 290,000 clones, with 85% occurring once and the leading ten covering around 4.2%. The sequencing input was peripheral blood. This clonotype was sampled from a woman aged 45-65 years with active or convalescent COVID-19. The chain has TRBV6-5 and TRBJ1-1; D is ambiguous. As DNA, the CDR3 is TGTGCCAGCAGCCCCATTCGGGGATCGAACACTGAAGCTTTCTTT. Translating it yields CASSPIRGSNTEAFF.